This T cell receptor beta chain was observed in a study of CD8+CD57+ T cells in acquired aplastic anemia. Study background: Sorted CD4+ and CD8+ cells gave an average of about 3 ug of DNA.

Overall study results and limits: Patients and controls shared roughly 31 CD8+ CDR3 sequences, highly expressed in patients.

CD8+CD57+ cell expansion, shown by flow cytometry, had occurred in the patients selected for sequencing. There were no patients without severe acquired aplastic anemia. TCR beta VDJ and CDR3 profiles were obtained from a genomic DNA template. TCRdb re-derived calls from the reads in MiXCR, one entry per CDR3 protein. The table records around 150,000 distinct CDR3 sequences, about 50% of them present only once. Per germline, CDR1 DFQATT and CDR2 SNEGSKA (reference sequence). Deletions cut 6 bases from V and 1 base from J, with 6 bases between. The CDR3 contains 11 residues. As for this clonotype: What it binds is unknown.

The sequenced sample consisted of sorted CD4+, CD8+, or CD8+CD57+ T cells (not recorded which) from PBMCs. The V and J genes are TRBV20-1 and TRBJ1-2; D not resolved. The clonotype comes from a human donor with aplastic anemia. The CDR3 sequence: CSAGDNYGYTF. CDR3 sequence (DNA): TGCAGTGCCGGGGATAACTATGGCTACACCTTC.